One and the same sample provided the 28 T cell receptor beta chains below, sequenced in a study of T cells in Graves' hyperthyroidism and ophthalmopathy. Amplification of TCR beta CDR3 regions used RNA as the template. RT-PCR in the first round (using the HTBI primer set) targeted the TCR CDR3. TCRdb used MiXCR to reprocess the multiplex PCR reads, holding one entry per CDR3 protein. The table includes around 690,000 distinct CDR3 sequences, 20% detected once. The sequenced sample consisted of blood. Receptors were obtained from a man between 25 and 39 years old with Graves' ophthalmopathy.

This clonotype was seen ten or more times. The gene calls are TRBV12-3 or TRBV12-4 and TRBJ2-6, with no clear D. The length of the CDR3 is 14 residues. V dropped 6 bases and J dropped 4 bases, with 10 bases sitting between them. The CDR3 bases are TGTGCCAGCAGCCTGCAAGCGGGGGCCAACGTCCTGACTTTC. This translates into CASSLQAGANVLTF.

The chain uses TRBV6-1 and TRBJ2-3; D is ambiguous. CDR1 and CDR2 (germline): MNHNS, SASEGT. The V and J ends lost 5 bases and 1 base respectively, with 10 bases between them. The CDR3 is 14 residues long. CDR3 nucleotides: TGTGCCAGCAGTCGCAGTACTGGCACAGATACGCAGTATTTT. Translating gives CASSRSTGTDTQYF.

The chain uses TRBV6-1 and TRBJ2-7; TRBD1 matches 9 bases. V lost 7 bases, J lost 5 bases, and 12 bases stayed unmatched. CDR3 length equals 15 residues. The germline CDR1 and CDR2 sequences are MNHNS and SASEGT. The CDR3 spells CASIPRDRVADEQYF. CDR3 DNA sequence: TGTGCCAGCATCCCCCGGGACAGGGTTGCGGACGAGCAGTACTTC.

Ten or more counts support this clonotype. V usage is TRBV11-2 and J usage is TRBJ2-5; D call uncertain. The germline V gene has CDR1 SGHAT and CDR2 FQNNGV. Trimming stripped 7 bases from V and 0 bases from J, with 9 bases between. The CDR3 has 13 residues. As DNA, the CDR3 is TGTGCCAGCACAACGGAGTACCAAGAGACCCAGTACTTC. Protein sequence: CASTTEYQETQYF. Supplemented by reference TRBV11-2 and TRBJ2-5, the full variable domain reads EAGVAQSPRYKIIEKRQSVAFWCNPISGHATLYWYQQILGQGPKLLIQFQNNGVVDDSQLPKDRFSAERLKGVDSTLKIQPAKLEDSAVYLCASTTEYQETQYFGPGTRLLVL.

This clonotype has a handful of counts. CDR3 loop: CAWSFPGFGGTQYF. CDR3 DNA sequence: TGTGCCTGGAGTTTCCCGGGCTTCGGAGGGACCCAGTACTTC. This sequence joins TRBV30 and TRBJ2-5, with D perhaps TRBD2 (5 bases). Germline CDR1 reads GTSNPN; CDR2 reads SVGIG (reference sequence). V lost 2 bases and J lost 7, with 17 bases in between. The CDR3 runs 14 residues.

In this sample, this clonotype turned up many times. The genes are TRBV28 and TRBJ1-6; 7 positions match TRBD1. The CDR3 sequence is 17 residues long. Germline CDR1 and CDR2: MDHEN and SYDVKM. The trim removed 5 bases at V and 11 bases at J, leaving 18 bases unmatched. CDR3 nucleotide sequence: TGTGCCAGCAGTCTCACGGGGCGGGGAGGGGGCGAGACACCCCTCCACTTT. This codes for CASSLTGRGGGETPLHF.

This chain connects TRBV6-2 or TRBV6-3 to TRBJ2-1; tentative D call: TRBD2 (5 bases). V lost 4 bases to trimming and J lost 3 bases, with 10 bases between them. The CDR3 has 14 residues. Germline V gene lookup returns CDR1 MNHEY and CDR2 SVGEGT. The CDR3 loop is CASSFGRGYNEQFF. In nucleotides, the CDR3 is TGTGCCAGCAGTTTCGGACGGGGCTACAATGAGCAGTTCTTC.

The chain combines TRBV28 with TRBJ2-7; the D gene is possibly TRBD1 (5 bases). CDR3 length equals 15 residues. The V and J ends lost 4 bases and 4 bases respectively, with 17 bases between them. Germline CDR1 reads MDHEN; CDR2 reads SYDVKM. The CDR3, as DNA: TGTGCCAGCAGTTCCGTTACAGGATTTGGTTACGAGCAGTACTTC. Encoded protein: CASSSVTGFGYEQYF.

The CDR3 DNA reads as TGTGCCAGCAGCCCGGACAATGGGGATACGCAGTATTTT. It translates to CASSPDNGDTQYF. The chain recombines TRBV11-2 with TRBJ2-3, with a weak D call TRBD1 (5 bases). Trimming shortened V by 5 bases and J by 6 bases, and 12 bases separated the two germline ends. CDR1 is SGHAT and CDR2 is FQNNGV in the germline V gene. This CDR3 is built from 13 residues.

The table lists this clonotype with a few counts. The CDR3 spells CASSLGGTSGSNGEQYF. Here the CDR3 DNA reads TGTGCCAGCAGCTTAGGGGGGACTAGCGGGAGTAACGGAGAGCAGTACTTC. The rearrangement links TRBV11-3 to TRBJ2-7, with 14 bases identical to TRBD2. CDR3 length: 17 residues. Unmatched junction bases numbered 9, after V lost 1 base and J lost 7 bases. The V gene's germline CDR1 is SGHNT and CDR2 YENEEA.

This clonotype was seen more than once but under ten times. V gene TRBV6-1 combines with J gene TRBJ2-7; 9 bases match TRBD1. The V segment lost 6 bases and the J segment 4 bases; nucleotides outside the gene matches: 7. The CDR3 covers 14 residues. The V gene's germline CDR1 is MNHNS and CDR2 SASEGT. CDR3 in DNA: TGTGCCAGCAGACCTCCGGGACAGGGATACGAGCAGTACTTC. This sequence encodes CASRPPGQGYEQYF.

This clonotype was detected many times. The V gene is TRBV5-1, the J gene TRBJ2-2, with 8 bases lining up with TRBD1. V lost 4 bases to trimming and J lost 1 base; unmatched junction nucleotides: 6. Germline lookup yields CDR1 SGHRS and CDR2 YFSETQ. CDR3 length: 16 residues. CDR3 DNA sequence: TGCGCCAGCAGCATCTCCGGGACAGGGAACACCGGGGAGCTGTTTTTT. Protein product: CASSISGTGNTGELFF.

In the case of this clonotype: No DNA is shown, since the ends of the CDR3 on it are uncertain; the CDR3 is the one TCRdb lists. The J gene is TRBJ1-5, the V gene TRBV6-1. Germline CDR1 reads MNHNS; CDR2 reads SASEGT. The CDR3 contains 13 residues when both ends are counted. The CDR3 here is CASSTSGLQPQHF.

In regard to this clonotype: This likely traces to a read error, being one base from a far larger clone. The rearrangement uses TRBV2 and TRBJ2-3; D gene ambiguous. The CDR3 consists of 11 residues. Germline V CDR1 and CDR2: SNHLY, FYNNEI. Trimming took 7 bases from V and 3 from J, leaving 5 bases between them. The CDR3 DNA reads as TGTGCCAGCACCTTAACAGATACGCAGTATTTT. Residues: CASTLTDTQYF.

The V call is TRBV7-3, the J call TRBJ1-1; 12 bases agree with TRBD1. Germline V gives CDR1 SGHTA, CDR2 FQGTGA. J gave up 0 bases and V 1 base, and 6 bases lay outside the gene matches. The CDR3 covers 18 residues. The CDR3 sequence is CASSLNGTGGTMNTEAFF. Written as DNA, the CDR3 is TGTGCCAGCAGCTTAAACGGGACAGGGGGCACGATGAACACTGAAGCTTTCTTT.

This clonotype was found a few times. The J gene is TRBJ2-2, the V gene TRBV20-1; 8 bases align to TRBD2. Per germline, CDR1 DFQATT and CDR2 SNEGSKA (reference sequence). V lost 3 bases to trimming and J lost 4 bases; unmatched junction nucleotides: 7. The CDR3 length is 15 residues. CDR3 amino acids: CSASPGLAPTGELFF. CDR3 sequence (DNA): TGCAGTGCTAGCCCCGGACTAGCCCCCACCGGGGAGCTGTTTTTT.

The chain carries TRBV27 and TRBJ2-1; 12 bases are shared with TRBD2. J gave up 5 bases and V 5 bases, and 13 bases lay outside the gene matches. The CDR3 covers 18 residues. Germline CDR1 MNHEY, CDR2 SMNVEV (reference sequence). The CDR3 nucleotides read TGTGCCAGCAGTAAAGGGACTAGCGGGCCCTACCTTAACAATGAGCAGTTCTTC. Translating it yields CASSKGTSGPYLNNEQFF.

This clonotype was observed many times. The DNA for the CDR3 is TGTGCCAGCAGTTTCTGGGGTTCCGGGAACAATGAGCAGTTCTTC. Amino acid sequence: CASSFWGSGNNEQFF. The chain employs TRBV28 and TRBJ2-1; perhaps TRBD2 as D (5 bases). In germline, CDR1 is MDHEN, CDR2 SYDVKM. This CDR3 has 15 amino acids. V was pared by 3 bases and J by 5 bases, with 14 bases between.

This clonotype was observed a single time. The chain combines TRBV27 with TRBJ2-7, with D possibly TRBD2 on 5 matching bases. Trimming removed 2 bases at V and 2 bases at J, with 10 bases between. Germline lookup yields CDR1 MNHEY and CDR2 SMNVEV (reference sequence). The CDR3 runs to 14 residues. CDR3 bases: TGTGCCAGCAGTTTAGGCGGGCCCCCCTACGAGCAGTACTTC. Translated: CASSLGGPPYEQYF.

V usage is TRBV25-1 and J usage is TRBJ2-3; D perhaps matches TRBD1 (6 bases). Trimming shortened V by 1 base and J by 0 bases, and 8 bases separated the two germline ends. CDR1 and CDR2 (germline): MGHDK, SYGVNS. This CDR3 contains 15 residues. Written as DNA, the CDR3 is TGTGCCAGCAGTGAATCCGGGACAAGCACAGATACGCAGTATTTT. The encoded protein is CASSESGTSTDTQYF.

CDR3 region: CASSLGTGGDGYTF. CDR3 coding DNA: TGTGCCAGCAGCTTGGGGACAGGAGGAGATGGCTACACCTTC. The chain recombines TRBV7-6 with TRBJ1-2; 8 positions match TRBD1. Germline V CDR1 and CDR2: SGHVS, FNYEAQ. The CDR3 sequence is 14 residues long. Trimming took 3 bases from V and 6 from J; bases not matched to a gene: 6.

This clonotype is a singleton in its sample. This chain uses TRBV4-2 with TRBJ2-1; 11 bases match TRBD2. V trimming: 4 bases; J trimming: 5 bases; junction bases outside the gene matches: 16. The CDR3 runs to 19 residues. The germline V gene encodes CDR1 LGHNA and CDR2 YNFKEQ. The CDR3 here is CASSLKGVAGGSTDNEQFF. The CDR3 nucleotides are TGTGCCAGCAGCCTCAAGGGGGTAGCGGGAGGGAGTACAGACAATGAGCAGTTCTTC.

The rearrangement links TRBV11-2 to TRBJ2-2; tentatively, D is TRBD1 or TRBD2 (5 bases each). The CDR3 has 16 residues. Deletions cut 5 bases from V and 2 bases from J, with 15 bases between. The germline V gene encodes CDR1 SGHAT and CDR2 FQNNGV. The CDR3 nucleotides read TGTGCCAGCAGCCAAACTGGCCGGGGCAACACCGGGGAGCTGTTTTTT. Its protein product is CASSQTGRGNTGELFF.

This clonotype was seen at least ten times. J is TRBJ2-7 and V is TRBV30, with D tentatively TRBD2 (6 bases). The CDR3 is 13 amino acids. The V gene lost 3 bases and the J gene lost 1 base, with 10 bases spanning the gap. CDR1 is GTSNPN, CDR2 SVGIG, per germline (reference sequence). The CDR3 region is CAWSSSGSYEQYF. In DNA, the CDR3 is TGTGCCTGGAGCTCGAGCGGGTCCTACGAGCAGTACTTC.

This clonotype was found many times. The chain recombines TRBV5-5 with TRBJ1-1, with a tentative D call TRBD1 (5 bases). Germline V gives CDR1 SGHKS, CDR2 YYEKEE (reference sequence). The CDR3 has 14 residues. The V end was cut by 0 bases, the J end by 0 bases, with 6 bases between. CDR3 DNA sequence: TGTGCCAGCAGCTTGGACAGGTTGAACACTGAAGCTTTCTTT. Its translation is CASSLDRLNTEAFF.

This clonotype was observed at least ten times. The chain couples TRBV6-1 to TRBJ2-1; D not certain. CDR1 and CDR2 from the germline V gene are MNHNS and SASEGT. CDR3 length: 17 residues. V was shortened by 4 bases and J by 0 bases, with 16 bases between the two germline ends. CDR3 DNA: TGTGCCAGCAGTGTTGAGCCCTTGGCCTTCTCCTACAATGAGCAGTTCTTC. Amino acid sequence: CASSVEPLAFSYNEQFF.

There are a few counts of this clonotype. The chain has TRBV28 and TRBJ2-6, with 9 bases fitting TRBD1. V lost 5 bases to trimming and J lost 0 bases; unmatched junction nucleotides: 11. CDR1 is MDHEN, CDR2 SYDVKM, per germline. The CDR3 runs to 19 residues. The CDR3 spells CASSLGRWDRASGANVLTF. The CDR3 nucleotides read TGTGCCAGCAGTCTAGGTCGGTGGGACAGGGCCTCTGGGGCCAACGTCCTGACTTTC. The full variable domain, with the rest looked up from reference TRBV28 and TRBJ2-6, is DVKVTQSSRYLVKRTGEKVFLECVQDMDHENMFWYRQDPGLGLRLIYFSYDVKMKEKGDIPEGYSVSREKKERFSLILESASTNQTSMYLCASSLGRWDRASGANVLTFGAGSRLTVL.

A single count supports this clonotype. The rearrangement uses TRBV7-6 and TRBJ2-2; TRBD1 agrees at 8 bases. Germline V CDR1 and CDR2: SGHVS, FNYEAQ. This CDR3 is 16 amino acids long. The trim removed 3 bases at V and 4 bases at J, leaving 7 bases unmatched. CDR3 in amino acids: CASSFLQGVFTGELFF. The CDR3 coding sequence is TGTGCCAGCAGCTTTTTACAGGGGGTATTCACCGGGGAGCTGTTTTTT.